This TCR beta chain is from a study of blood T cell repertoires in COVID-19 (dated by TCRdb to about 2020). About the full investigation: Samples covering the acute and convalescent phases of COVID-19 were provided by collaborators in the United States, Italy and Spain. The prospective study material was composed of cDNA or gDNA derived from T cells, B-cell-depleted T cells, or PBMCs. Subjects who had been exposed to COVID-19, were actively infected with it, or had recovered from it provided the deeply sampled blood TCRbeta repertoires that made up the dataset. The repertoires were released in a freely available public database meant as a resource for research on the immune response to SARS-CoV-2. Samples came from the ongoing ImmuneRACE study (first 160 participants) plus 1,254 subjects from 6 global collaborators. A de-identified subject ID, COVID-19 status, age in years and sex were almost always included in the sample metadata. Where available, HLA class I and class II types were taken from metadata supplied by the sample provider and were not determined by assay-based typing. Broad study findings and their caveats: The amount of clinical and demographic metadata varied by source and participant and was provided uncurated.

In Seattle, one collaborating source enrolled patients while the infection was active and tracked those patients longitudinally over the course of disease. Collaborating institutions collected whole blood in K2EDTA tubes following their own protocols. For TCRbeta analysis, collaborators shipped samples as frozen whole blood, isolated PBMCs, or DNA extracted from either of those sample types. V and J are truncated by 6 bases and 2 bases respectively, leaving an intervening sequence of 14 bases. Sequences SGHRS (CDR1) and YFSETQ (CDR2) are obtained from the germline V gene. The CDR3 covers 15 residues, taking in both the cysteine and the phenylalanine. Of all the DNA, just the CDR3 is kept, 45 bases in frame from base 1. Turning to this clone: Its cognate antigen has yet to be identified. No quality values exist for individual bases; no much larger clone is one base distant.

TCRbeta CDR3 regions were amplified from genomic DNA by means of the immunoSEQ Assay, a bias-controlled multiplex PCR. As for the authors' bioinformatics: The number of nucleated cells in each sample was estimated by amplification of reference gene primers within the assay. To quantify the absolute abundance of each unique TCRbeta CDR3 rearrangement, sequence reads were collapsed and filtered. For each sample, productive Simpson clonality was calculated as the square root of Simpson's diversity index over productive rearrangements. As stored in TCRdb, this immuneACCESS dataset retains in-frame rearrangements with V and J assigned. A fraction of the clones does not appear; measured against another copy, unresolved V genes explain less than half of the discrepancy, and the remainder lacks a known reason. That table gives V, J and clone size, and the DNA gave D and trimming. This sample holds some 240,000 clones; approximately 88% were observed only once. Clones ranked in the top ten supply 10% of the sample.

The receptor was isolated from a woman aged 70-85 years with COVID-19, enrolled during active disease. The sequence links TRBV5-1 to TRBJ1-4, and possibly TRBD1, on 6 matching bases. Sequenced sample: peripheral blood. The sequenced DNA is TGCGCCAGCACTCCTGGGGGCGCGACTAATGAAAAACTGTTTTTT. Its translation reads: CASTPGGATNEKLFF. Joined to the reference TRBV5-1 and TRBJ1-4 proteins, this CDR3 gives the full variable domain: KAGVTQTPRYLIKTRGQQVTLSCSPISGHRSVSWYQQTPGQGLQFLFEYFSETQRNKGNFPGRFSGRQFSNSRSEMNVSTLELGDSALYLCASTPGGATNEKLFFGSGTQLSVL.